These 18 T cell receptor beta chains came from one sample sequenced in a study of regulatory T cells in long-lasting Graves disease (dated by TCRdb to the early 2020s). Libraries were constructed by multiplex PCR. Sequencing was performed on an Illumina HiSeq 4000. To build TCR beta libraries, CDR3 regions were amplified by Arm-PCR using iRepertoire HTBI primers. The public reads were quality trimmed at Q25 with fastp and then assembled into clones with MiXCR by TCRdb, keeping productive beta chains. Rows with one shared CDR3 protein collapse into an entry with the most common genes and DNA. The sample table holds about 420,000 distinct CDR3 sequences, of which roughly a quarter were seen once. The top ten clones comprise about a quarter of the sample. The sample's time point label is to be understood as: persistent/refractory GD, antithyroid drugs over 5 years with positive TRAb. For both TCR sequencing and RNA sequencing, RNA was extracted from PBMCs using TRIzol.

This specimen was peripheral blood mononuclear cells (PBMCs), taken when the disease was refractory, from a patient treated with antithyroid drugs. The receptors shown here come from a female donor with Graves disease.

This clonotype was found many times. The V gene is TRBV13, the J gene TRBJ2-7; D uncertain. Trimming took off 3 bases at V and 3 bases at J, with 12 bases between the two ends. The CDR3 extends over 14 amino acids. Germline CDR1 reads PRHDT; CDR2 reads FYEKMQ (reference sequence). CDR3 in DNA: TGTGCCAGCAGCTTTGTGGCCAGGAGCTACGAGCAGTACTTC. It translates to CASSFVARSYEQYF.

Ten or more counts support this clonotype. The chain joins TRBV28 to TRBJ1-2, with a tentative D call TRBD1 (6 bases). Germline values: CDR1 MDHEN, CDR2 SYDVKM. The CDR3 spans 12 residues. The V end lost 4 bases, the J end lost 7 bases, and 10 bases lay between the germline ends. The CDR3 loop is CASSSGAVGYTF. CDR3 nucleotide sequence: TGTGCCAGCAGTTCGGGGGCAGTTGGCTACACCTTC.

In this sample, this clonotype turned up a few times. This chain joins TRBV5-1 and TRBJ2-6; 8 positions agree with TRBD1. V was pared by 5 bases and J by 4 bases, with 14 bases of the junction left unmatched. The CDR3 runs 18 residues. CDR1 is SGHRS and CDR2 is YFSETQ in the germline V gene. The CDR3 loop is CASRAPRTGSLGANVLTF. The DNA for the CDR3 is TGCGCCAGCAGGGCCCCTCGGACAGGGTCTTTAGGGGCCAACGTCCTGACTTTC.

Many counts were recorded for this clonotype. V usage is TRBV6-1 and J usage is TRBJ2-5; D may correspond to TRBD1 or TRBD2 (5 bases each). The CDR3 length is 14 residues. CDR1 and CDR2 (germline): MNHNS, SASEGT. V was pared by 1 base and J by 2 bases, with 8 bases between. The CDR3 loop reads CASSEVGRQETQYF. DNA of the CDR3: TGTGCCAGCAGTGAAGTGGGACGACAAGAGACCCAGTACTTC.

CDR3 amino acids: CAISSGSNSPLHF. The CDR3 DNA reads TGTGCCATCTCGTCCGGGTCAAATTCACCCCTCCACTTT. This chain joins TRBV10-3 and TRBJ1-6; no definite D call. Looked up from germline, CDR1 is ENHRY and CDR2 is SYGVKD. The V end was cut by 8 bases, the J end by 7 bases, with 12 bases between. The CDR3 spans 13 residues.

This clonotype has a count of ten or more. This chain joins TRBV6-1 and TRBJ2-7, with 14 bases lining up with TRBD2. CDR3 length equals 16 residues. In germline, CDR1 is MNHNS, CDR2 SASEGT. The ends lost 6 bases at V and 2 bases at J; junction bases unmatched: 6. In DNA, the CDR3 is TGTGCCAGCAGAGACAGGGGACTAGCGGGGGCCTACGAGCAGTACTTC. It yields the protein CASRDRGLAGAYEQYF.

This clonotype was counted a few times. The chain carries TRBV3-1 and TRBJ2-2; 9 nucleotides agree with TRBD2. Germline V gives CDR1 LGHDT, CDR2 YNNKEL (reference sequence). This CDR3 is built from 15 residues. Unmatched junction bases numbered 5, after V lost 4 bases and J lost 5 bases. CDR3 loop: CASSLGTSQTGELFF. For the CDR3, the DNA is TGTGCCAGCAGCCTTGGGACTAGCCAGACCGGGGAGCTGTTTTTT.

This clonotype was seen at least ten times. The rearrangement links TRBV5-1 to TRBJ2-7; D is unclear. V gave up 4 bases and J gave up 10 bases, with 18 bases separating them. This CDR3 is built from 13 residues. The V gene's germline CDR1 is SGHRS and CDR2 YFSETQ. CDR3 region: CASSPSQPTIQYF. The DNA of the CDR3 is TGCGCCAGCAGCCCGTCCCAACCCACGATCCAGTACTTC.

CDR3 bases: TGTGCCAAGGACAGGGTGAACACCGGGGAGCTGTTTTTT. Protein: CAKDRVNTGELFF. The rearrangement links TRBV30 to TRBJ2-2; 8 bases align to TRBD1. The V gene end was trimmed by 8 bases and the J gene end by 1 base; junction bases not matched to a gene: 3. Germline V gives CDR1 GTSNPN, CDR2 SVGIG (reference sequence). The CDR3 has 13 residues.

This clonotype has just one count. This chain links TRBV24-1 with TRBJ2-1; tentative D call: TRBD2 (6 bases). CDR3 length equals 14 residues. CDR1 is KGHDR, CDR2 SFDVKD, per germline. The ends were cut back, 6 bases at V and 4 bases at J, with 12 bases in the middle. The CDR3 DNA reads as TGTGCCACCAGTAACCGGGACTTATACAATGAGCAGTTCTTC. As protein: CATSNRDLYNEQFF.

The rearrangement links TRBV7-9 to TRBJ2-7, with 8 bases that match TRBD1. Germline V gene sequence: CDR1 SEHNR, CDR2 FQNEAQ (reference sequence). The CDR3 covers 17 residues. V trimming: 5 bases; J trimming: 3 bases; junction bases outside the gene matches: 15. The CDR3: CASSLTRPTGGGYEQYF. The CDR3 DNA follows: TGTGCCAGCAGCCTAACCAGACCTACAGGGGGTGGCTACGAGCAGTACTTC.

The chain recombines TRBV7-9 with TRBJ2-7; TRBD2 agrees at 16 bases. There are 17 residues in the CDR3. V lost 3 bases and J lost 3; bases outside the gene matches: 5. The V gene's germline CDR1 is SEHNR and CDR2 FQNEAQ (reference sequence). Here the CDR3 reads CASSFGTSGRAIYEQYF. The CDR3 coding sequence is TGTGCCAGCAGCTTCGGGACTAGCGGGAGGGCCATCTACGAGCAGTACTTC.

Notes on this clonotype: The CDR3 ends on some other residue instead of the conserved phenylalanine or tryptophan, so this is likely a read error. V gene TRBV19 combines with J gene TRBJ2-2, with D perhaps matching TRBD1 (6 bases). Germline V CDR1 and CDR2: LNHDA, SQIVND (reference sequence). There are 14 residues in the CDR3. The germline V and J ends were trimmed by 6 bases and 1 base, with 9 bases remaining between them. CDR3 sequence reads: CASRQGLNTGELFL. Here the CDR3 DNA reads TGTGCCAGTAGACAGGGCCTGAACACCGGGGAGCTGTTTCTT.

The rearrangement joins TRBV6-2 or TRBV6-3 to TRBJ1-1; D unclear. Looked up from germline, CDR1 is MNHEY and CDR2 is SVGEGT. This CDR3 spans 13 amino acids. Trimming shortened V by 0 bases and J by 3 bases, and 5 bases separated the two germline ends. CDR3 in DNA: TGTGCCAGCAGTTACTCTGAATACACTGAAGCTTTCTTT. Its protein product is CASSYSEYTEAFF.

The V gene is TRBV28, the J gene TRBJ2-2; D possibly matches TRBD1 or TRBD2 (5 bases each). The CDR3 length is 16 residues. Trimming stripped 2 bases from V and 0 bases from J, with 10 bases between. In germline, CDR1 is MDHEN, CDR2 SYDVKM. CDR3 DNA: TGTGCCAGCAGTTTAAGGGACCCACCGAACACCGGGGAGCTGTTTTTT. Translation: CASSLRDPPNTGELFF.

This clonotype was recorded at least ten times. The chain is built from TRBV28 and TRBJ1-2; no reliable D call. The CDR3 runs to 14 residues. V was pared by 2 bases and J by 8 bases, with 15 bases between. In germline, CDR1 is MDHEN, CDR2 SYDVKM. CDR3: CASSLVVHHGGYTF. In DNA form, the CDR3 reads TGTGCCAGCAGTTTAGTGGTACACCATGGCGGCTACACCTTC.

J is TRBJ2-7 and V is TRBV7-9; a weak D match, TRBD1 (5 bases). Trimming pared 0 bases from V and 5 bases from J, leaving 8 bases between. This CDR3 region has 13 residues. CDR1 and CDR2 from the germline V gene are SEHNR and FQNEAQ (reference sequence). CDR3 in DNA: TGTGCCAGCAGCTTAGCTGGGGCCGACGAGCAGTACTTC. As protein: CASSLAGADEQYF. Supplemented by reference TRBV7-9 and TRBJ2-7, the full variable domain reads DTGVSQNPRHKITKRGQNVTFRCDPISEHNRLYWYRQTLGQGPEFLTYFQNEAQLEKSRLLSDRFSAERPKGSFSTLEIQRTEQGDSAMYLCASSLAGADEQYFGPGTRLTVT.

The sample holds one count of this clonotype. The V and J genes are TRBV20-1 and TRBJ1-1; possibly TRBD1 for D (6 bases). The CDR3 is 15 amino acids. Germline values: CDR1 DFQATT, CDR2 SNEGSKA (reference sequence). V dropped 2 bases and J dropped 0 bases, with 13 bases sitting between them. For the CDR3, the DNA is TGCAGTGCTAGAATGCTAGACAGGCTGAACACTGAAGCTTTCTTT. Translated, it gives CSARMLDRLNTEAFF.